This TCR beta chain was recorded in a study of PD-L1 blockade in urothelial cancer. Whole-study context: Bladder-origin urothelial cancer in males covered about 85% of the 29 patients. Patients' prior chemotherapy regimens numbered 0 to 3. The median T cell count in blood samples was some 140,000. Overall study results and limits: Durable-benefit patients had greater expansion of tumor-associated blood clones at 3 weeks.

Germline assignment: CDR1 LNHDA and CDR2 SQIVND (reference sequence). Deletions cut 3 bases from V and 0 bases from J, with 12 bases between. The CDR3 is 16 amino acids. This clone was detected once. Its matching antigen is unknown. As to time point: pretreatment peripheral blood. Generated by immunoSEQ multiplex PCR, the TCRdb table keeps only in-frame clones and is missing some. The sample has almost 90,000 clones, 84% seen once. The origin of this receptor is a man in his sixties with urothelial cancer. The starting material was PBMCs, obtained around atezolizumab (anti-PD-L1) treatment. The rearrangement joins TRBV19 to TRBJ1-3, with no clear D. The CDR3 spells CASSIGVRSSGNTIYF. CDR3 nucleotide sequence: TGTGCCAGTAGTATCGGAGTCCGGAGCTCTGGAAACACCATATATTTT.